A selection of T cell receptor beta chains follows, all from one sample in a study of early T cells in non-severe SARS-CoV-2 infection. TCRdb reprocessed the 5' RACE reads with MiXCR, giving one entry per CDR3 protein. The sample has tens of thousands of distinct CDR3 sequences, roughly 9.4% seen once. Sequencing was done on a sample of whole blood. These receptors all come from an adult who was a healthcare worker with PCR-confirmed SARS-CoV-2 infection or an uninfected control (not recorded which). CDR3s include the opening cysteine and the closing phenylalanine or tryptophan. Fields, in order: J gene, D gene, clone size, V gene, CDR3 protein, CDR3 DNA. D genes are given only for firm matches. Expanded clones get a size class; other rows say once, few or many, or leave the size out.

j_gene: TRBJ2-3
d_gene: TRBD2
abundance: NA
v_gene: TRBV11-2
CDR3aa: CASSLDTPLAGGPDTQYF
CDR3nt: TGTGCCAGCAGCTTAGATACCCCGCTAGCGGGAGGGCCGGATACGCAGTATTTT

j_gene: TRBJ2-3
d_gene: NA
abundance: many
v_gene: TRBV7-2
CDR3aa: CASSPGHSTDTQYF
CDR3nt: TGTGCCAGCAGTCCGGGACACAGCACAGATACGCAGTATTTT

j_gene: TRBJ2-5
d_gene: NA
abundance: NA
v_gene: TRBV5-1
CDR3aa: CASSLAPGFQETQYF
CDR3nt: TGCGCCAGCAGCTTGGCCCCGGGCTTTCAAGAGACCCAGTACTTC

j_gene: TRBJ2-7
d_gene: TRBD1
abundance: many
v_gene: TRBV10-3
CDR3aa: CAISEEGAHEQYF
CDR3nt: TGTGCCATCAGTGAAGAGGGGGCCCACGAGCAGTACTTC

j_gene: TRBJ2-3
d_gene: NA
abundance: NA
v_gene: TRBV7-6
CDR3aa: CASSFATGGEAQYF
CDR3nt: TGTGCCAGCAGCTTTGCGACCGGGGGAGAAGCGCAGTATTTT

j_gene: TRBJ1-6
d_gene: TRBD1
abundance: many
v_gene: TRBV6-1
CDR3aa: CASSEARDRGIGSPLHF
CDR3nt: TGTGCCAGCAGTGAAGCCAGGGACAGGGGGATAGGTTCACCCCTCCACTTT

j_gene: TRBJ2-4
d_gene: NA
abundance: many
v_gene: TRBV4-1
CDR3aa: CASSQDLANIQYF
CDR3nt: TGCGCCAGCAGCCAAGATCTGGCAAACATTCAGTACTTC

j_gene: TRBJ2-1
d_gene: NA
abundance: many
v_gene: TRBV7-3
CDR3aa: CASSRNSHEQFF
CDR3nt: TGTGCCAGCAGCCGAAACTCCCATGAGCAGTTCTTC

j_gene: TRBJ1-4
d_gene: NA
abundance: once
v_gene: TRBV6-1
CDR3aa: CASSTSQNEKLFF
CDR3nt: TGTGCCAGCAGTACCAGCCAAAATGAAAAACTGTTTTTT

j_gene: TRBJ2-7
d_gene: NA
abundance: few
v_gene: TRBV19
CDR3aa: CASSQGQGHPYEQYF
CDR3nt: TGTGCCAGTAGTCAGGGGCAGGGACATCCCTACGAGCAGTACTTC

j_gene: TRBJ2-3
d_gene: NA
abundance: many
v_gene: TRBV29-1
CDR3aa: CSGDIQIRDTQYF
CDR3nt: TGCAGCGGGGACATTCAAATCAGGGATACGCAGTATTTT

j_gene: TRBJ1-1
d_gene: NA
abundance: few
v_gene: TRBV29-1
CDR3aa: CSVVPQGRNEAFF
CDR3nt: TGCAGCGTTGTTCCCCAGGGGCGGAACGAAGCTTTCTTT

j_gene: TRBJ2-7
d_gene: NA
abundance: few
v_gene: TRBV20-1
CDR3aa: CSARVGRGYEQYF
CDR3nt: TGCAGTGCTAGAGTCGGGAGAGGGTACGAGCAGTACTTC

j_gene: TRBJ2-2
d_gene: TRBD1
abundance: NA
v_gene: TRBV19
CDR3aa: CASSKEQGANGELFF
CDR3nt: TGTGCCAGTAGTAAGGAACAGGGGGCGAACGGGGAGCTGTTTTTT

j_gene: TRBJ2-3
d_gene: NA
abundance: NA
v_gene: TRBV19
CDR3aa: CASSMGGSSTDTQYF
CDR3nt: TGTGCCAGTAGTATGGGTGGCTCTAGCACAGATACGCAGTATTTT

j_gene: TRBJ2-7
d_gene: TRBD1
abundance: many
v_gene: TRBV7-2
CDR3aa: CASSFDRGSYEQYF
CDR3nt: TGTGCCAGCAGCTTCGACAGGGGCTCCTACGAGCAGTACTTC

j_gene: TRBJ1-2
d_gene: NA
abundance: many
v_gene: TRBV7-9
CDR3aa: CASSPPQGNYGYTF
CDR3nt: TGTGCCAGCAGCCCCCCCCAGGGAAACTATGGCTACACCTTC

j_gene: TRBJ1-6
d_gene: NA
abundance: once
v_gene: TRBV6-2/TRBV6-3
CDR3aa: CASSGPAGTPNSPLQF
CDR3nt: TGTGCCAGCAGTGGCCCTGCCGGGACACCCAATTCACCCCTCCAATTT

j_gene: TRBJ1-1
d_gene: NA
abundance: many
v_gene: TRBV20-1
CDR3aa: CSARIESSEAFF
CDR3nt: TGCAGTGCTAGAATTGAGAGTAGCGAAGCTTTCTTT

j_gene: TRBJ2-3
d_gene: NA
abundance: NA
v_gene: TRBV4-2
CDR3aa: CASSQVEGGVADTQYF
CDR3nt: TGTGCCAGCAGCCAAGTTGAGGGGGGTGTGGCAGATACGCAGTATTTT

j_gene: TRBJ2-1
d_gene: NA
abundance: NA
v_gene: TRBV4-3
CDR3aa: CASSRTAGSSYNEQFF
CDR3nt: TGCGCCAGCAGCCGTACGGCGGGGAGCTCCTACAATGAGCAGTTCTTC

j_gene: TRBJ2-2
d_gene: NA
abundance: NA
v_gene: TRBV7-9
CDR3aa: CASSLSGVAQLFF
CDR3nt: TGTGCCAGCAGCTTATCGGGGGTCGCTCAGCTGTTTTTT

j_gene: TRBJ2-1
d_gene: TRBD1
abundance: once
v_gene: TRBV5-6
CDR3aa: CASSFSTGRSEQFF
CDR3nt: TGTGCCAGCAGCTTTTCGACAGGGAGAAGCGAGCAGTTCTTC

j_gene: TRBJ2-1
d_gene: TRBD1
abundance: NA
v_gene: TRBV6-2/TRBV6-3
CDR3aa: CASSSLIPTRPAGGQFF
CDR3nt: TGTGCCAGCAGCTCTCTAATTCCTACCCGTCCCGCAGGGGGGCAGTTCTTC

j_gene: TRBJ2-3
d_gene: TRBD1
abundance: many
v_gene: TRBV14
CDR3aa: CASSQTLDGQVYTDTQYF
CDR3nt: TGTGCCAGCAGCCAAACCTTAGACGGACAGGTGTACACAGATACGCAGTATTTT

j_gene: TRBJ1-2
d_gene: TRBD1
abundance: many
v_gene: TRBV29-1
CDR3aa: CSVGGTGYGYTF
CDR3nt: TGCAGCGTCGGAGGGACAGGGTATGGCTACACCTTC

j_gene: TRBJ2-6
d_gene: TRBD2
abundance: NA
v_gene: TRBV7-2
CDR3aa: CASSPAGKTIGANVLTF
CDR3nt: TGTGCCAGCAGCCCAGCGGGAAAAACGATTGGGGCCAACGTCCTGACTTTC